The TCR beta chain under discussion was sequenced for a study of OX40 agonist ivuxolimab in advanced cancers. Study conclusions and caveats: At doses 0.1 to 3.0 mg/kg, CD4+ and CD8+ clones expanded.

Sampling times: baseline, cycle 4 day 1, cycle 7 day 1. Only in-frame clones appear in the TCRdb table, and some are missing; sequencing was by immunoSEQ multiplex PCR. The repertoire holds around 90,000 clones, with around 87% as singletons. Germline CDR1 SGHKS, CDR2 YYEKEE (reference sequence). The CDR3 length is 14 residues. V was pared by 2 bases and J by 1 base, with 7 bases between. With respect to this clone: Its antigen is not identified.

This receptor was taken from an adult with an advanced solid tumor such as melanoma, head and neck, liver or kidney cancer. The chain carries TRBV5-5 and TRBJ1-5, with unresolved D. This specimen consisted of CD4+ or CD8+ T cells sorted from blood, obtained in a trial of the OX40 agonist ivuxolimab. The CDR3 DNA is TGTGCCAGCAGCTTAGTGCTAAGCAATCAGCCCCAGCATTTT. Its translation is CASSLVLSNQPQHF.